This entry is about one T cell receptor (beta chain). The antigen remains undetermined. Produced via immunoSEQ multiplex PCR; TCRdb's table is partial and in-frame only. In the table there are about 59,000 clones, roughly three quarters of which are singletons. Time point indicated: baseline pretreatment blood. Documented treatment: 15 Gy SBRT to primary tumor, nephrectomy 4 weeks later. Radiation-treated patients gave blood at baseline, week 2 and week 4. The patient's renal cell carcinoma had clear cell pathology. The data are from a study of radiation and T cells in renal cell carcinoma. Study-wide points: No pretreatment tumor biopsies were available for baseline clonotypes. Top tumor clonotypes rose in blood 2 weeks post-radiation, then contracted.

This TCR was recovered from a man aged 60 to 69 with renal cell carcinoma. This specimen consisted of blood, obtained from a patient whose treatment included radiotherapy and nephrectomy.

The CDR3 region is CSVQDDTGPHEQYF. CDR3 bases: TGCAGCGTCCAGGACGACACAGGTCCCCACGAGCAGTACTTC. The chain combines TRBV29-1 with TRBJ2-5; D is perhaps TRBD1 (5 bases). The J call may be mistaken, given a closer DNA end match to TRBJ2-7. This CDR3 has 14 residues. CDR1 is SQVTM, CDR2 ANQGSEA, per germline.